This is a list of T cell receptor beta chains from one sample in a study of shared clonotypes between healthy human individuals. The table came from immunoSEQ multiplex PCR; TCRdb's copy has only in-frame clones and leaves some out. The table has millions of clones, about 95% seen once. Sequenced material: naive CD8+ T cells sorted from blood. The receptors here all came from a man aged 18-30 years in good health. The CDR3 runs from the conserved cysteine through the conserved F or W. A D gene is named only where the DNA matches it firmly. Clone size is stated in some rows and not others, as once, few, many or a class when expanded.

v_call	d_call	j_call	clone_size	cdr3_aa	cdr3_nt
TRBV30	.	TRBJ2-3	.	CASYWGNTDTQYF	TGTGCCTCCTACTGGGGGAACACAGATACGCAGTATTTT
TRBV27	.	TRBJ1-2	.	CASSLSGGNRLPYGYTF	TGTGCCAGCAGTTTATCGGGGGGGAACCGCCTCCCCTATGGCTACACCTTC
TRBV27	TRBD1	TRBJ1-4	.	CASSFSVDRATNEKLFF	TGTGCCAGCAGTTTCTCCGTGGACAGGGCCACTAATGAAAAACTGTTTTTT
TRBV19	TRBD2	TRBJ2-1	.	CASSIGPSGRAENEQFF	TGTGCCAGTAGTATAGGGCCTAGCGGGAGGGCCGAGAATGAGCAGTTCTTC
TRBV29-1	TRBD2	TRBJ2-2	.	CSVGLLNTGELFF	TGCAGCGTGGGACTACTCAACACCGGGGAGCTGTTTTTT
TRBV11-2	TRBD1	TRBJ1-2	.	CASSLGGGAYGYTF	TGTGCCAGCAGCTTAGGAGGGGGCGCCTATGGCTACACCTTC
TRBV4-3	.	TRBJ2-1	.	CASSQDRTINEQFF	TGCGCCAGCAGCCAAGATAGAACCATCAATGAGCAGTTCTTC
TRBV5-1	TRBD2	TRBJ2-3	.	CASSLVTSGGRSDTQYF	TGCGCCAGCAGCTTGGTGACTAGCGGGGGGAGGTCGGATACGCAGTATTTT
TRBV7-8	.	TRBJ2-7	once	CASSLVGTSWFYEQYF	TGTGCCAGCAGCTTAGTTGGGACCAGTTGGTTTTACGAGCAGTACTTC
TRBV30	.	TRBJ2-6	once	CAWSAGNSGANVLTF	TGTGCCTGGAGTGCTGGTAACTCTGGGGCCAACGTCCTGACTTTC
TRBV29-1	.	TRBJ2-2	.	CSVEVGTGTGELFF	TGCAGCGTTGAAGTAGGGACGGGCACCGGGGAGCTGTTTTTT
TRBV11-2	TRBD1	TRBJ1-2	.	CASSPGGAWGGGYTF	TGTGCCAGCAGCCCAGGGGGCGCATGGGGTGGAGGCTACACCTTC
TRBV7-9	TRBD1	TRBJ2-7	.	CASSPPRGLSYEQYF	TGTGCCAGCAGCCCACCCAGGGGGCTTTCCTACGAGCAGTACTTC
TRBV7-6	.	TRBJ1-1	.	CASSQTGVETEAFF	TGTGCCAGCAGCCAGACGGGGGTGGAAACTGAAGCTTTCTTT
TRBV2	TRBD2	TRBJ2-7	.	CASSTGLAVYEQYF	TGTGCCAGCAGTACTGGACTAGCGGTCTACGAGCAGTACTTC
TRBV18	.	TRBJ2-1	.	CASSPTAASYNEQFF	TGTGCCAGCTCACCAACAGCGGCCTCCTACAATGAGCAGTTCTTC
TRBV4-3	.	TRBJ2-7	.	CASSPSPSYEQYF	TGCGCCAGCAGCCCGTCCCCCTCCTACGAGCAGTACTTC
TRBV13	TRBD2	TRBJ2-7	once	CASSSERDQFSYEQYF	TGTGCCAGCAGCTCCGAGCGGGACCAGTTCTCCTACGAGCAGTACTTC
TRBV30	.	TRBJ2-7	.	CAWSFGGYEQYF	TGTGCCTGGAGTTTCGGGGGCTACGAGCAGTACTTC
TRBV30	TRBD2	TRBJ2-7	.	CAWRLAGSYEQYF	TGTGCCTGGAGACTAGCGGGGTCCTACGAGCAGTACTTC
TRBV30	TRBD1	TRBJ1-2	.	CAWAPSTGGDGYTF	TGTGCCTGGGCCCCTTCGACAGGGGGCGATGGCTACACCTTC
TRBV2	.	TRBJ1-1	.	CASSDVAMNTEAFF	TGTGCCAGCAGTGACGTGGCAATGAACACTGAAGCTTTCTTT
TRBV27	TRBD1	TRBJ1-1	.	CASSFGDRRREAFF	TGTGCCAGCAGTTTTGGGGACAGGAGGAGGGAAGCTTTCTTT
TRBV5-4	.	TRBJ1-1	.	CASSLQGGDTEAFF	TGTGCCAGCAGCCTACAGGGAGGCGACACTGAAGCTTTCTTT
TRBV2	.	TRBJ1-2	.	CASSELDGGLEETF	TGTGCCAGCAGTGAATTGGACGGAGGGCTTGAAGAGACCTTC
TRBV7-9	TRBD1	TRBJ1-3	.	CASSPDRALLGNTIYF	TGTGCCAGCAGCCCCGACAGGGCCCTTCTTGGAAACACCATATATTTT
TRBV29-1	.	TRBJ2-1	.	CSVPQLLGPNEQFF	TGCAGCGTTCCACAGCTATTGGGGCCTAATGAGCAGTTCTTC
TRBV9	.	TRBJ2-5	.	CASSVDLGGSQETQYF	TGTGCCAGCAGCGTAGATTTGGGTGGATCACAAGAGACCCAGTACTTC
TRBV9	TRBD2	TRBJ2-5	once	CAIGHKREGQQETQYF	TGTGCCATAGGGCATAAGCGGGAGGGCCAACAAGAGACCCAGTACTTC
TRBV2	.	TRBJ2-1	.	CASSDFGEQFF	TGTGCCAGCAGTGATTTTGGTGAGCAGTTCTTC
TRBV7-9	.	TRBJ2-1	once	CASSLARGGSNDEQFF	TGTGCCAGCAGCTTAGCTAGAGGGGGGAGTAACGATGAGCAGTTCTTC
TRBV7-9	.	TRBJ1-6	.	CASSLDTGYNSPLHF	TGTGCCAGCAGCTTAGACACCGGTTATAATTCACCCCTCCACTTT
TRBV6-6	.	TRBJ2-7	.	CASSYGVEQYF	TGTGCCAGCAGTTACGGTGTCGAGCAGTACTTC
TRBV11-2	.	TRBJ2-5	.	CASSLGGNQYF	TGTGCCAGCAGCTTAGGGGGGAACCAGTACTTC
TRBV6-1	.	TRBJ2-1	.	CASSEVVGVYNEQFF	TGTGCCAGCAGTGAAGTGGTAGGAGTTTACAATGAGCAGTTCTTC
TRBV2	TRBD1	TRBJ1-6	.	CAKREQTGGSSYNSPLHF	TGTGCCAAAAGAGAACAGACAGGGGGGAGCTCCTATAATTCACCCCTCCACTTT
TRBV29-1	.	TRBJ2-1	.	CSVEYTGPNEQFF	TGCAGCGTCGAATACACGGGTCCCAATGAGCAGTTCTTC
TRBV5-6	.	TRBJ2-1	.	CASSYDRYNEQFF	TGTGCCAGCAGCTACGACAGGTACAATGAGCAGTTCTTC
TRBV2	TRBD2	TRBJ2-4	once	CASRELAGQAKNIQYF	TGTGCCAGCAGGGAACTAGCGGGTCAAGCCAAAAACATTCAGTACTTC
TRBV13	.	TRBJ1-2	few	CASTLGGDIYGYTF	TGTGCCAGCACCCTAGGGGGGGACATCTATGGCTACACCTTC
TRBV4-2	.	TRBJ1-5	.	CASSQDVGQDQPQHF	TGTGCCAGCAGCCAAGACGTGGGCCAGGATCAGCCCCAGCATTTT
TRBV4-3	.	TRBJ1-2	.	CASSQDNPGQTLSYGYTF	TGCGCCAGCAGCCAAGATAATCCCGGGCAGACCCTGAGCTATGGCTACACCTTC